The rows below give T cell receptor beta chains drawn from one sample of a study of blood T cell repertoires in COVID-19. Data came from immunoSEQ multiplex PCR; TCRdb stores just in-frame clones and leaves some out. The table records hundreds of thousands of clones, roughly nine tenths of them present only once. Sequences were obtained from PBMCs or T cells enriched from blood (not recorded which). These receptors were obtained from a woman in her thirties who had recovered from COVID-19. The CDR3 runs from the conserved cysteine through the conserved F or W. A D gene is named only where the DNA matches it firmly. Only some rows state a clone size, as once, few, many or a class for expanded clones.

d_call,v_call,cdr3_length,j_call,clone_size,cdr3_aa,cdr3_nt
TRBD2,TRBV12-5,16,TRBJ2-2,NA,CASTVSLAGGIGELFF,TGTGCTAGTACCGTCAGCCTAGCGGGAGGAATCGGGGAGCTGTTTTTT
TRBD2,TRBV7-9,18,TRBJ2-1,NA,CASSLTTSAAAPYNEQFF,TGTGCCAGCAGCTTAACTACTAGCGCCGCCGCCCCCTACAATGAGCAGTTCTTC
NA,TRBV7-9,14,TRBJ1-2,NA,CASSLRGTNYGYTF,TGTGCCAGCAGCTTACGGGGTACTAACTATGGCTACACCTTC
NA,TRBV7-2,15,TRBJ1-5,NA,CASSLVGSGNQPQHF,TGTGCCAGCAGCTTAGTAGGATCAGGGAATCAGCCCCAGCATTTT
NA,TRBV27,17,TRBJ1-2,NA,CASSLVGGAFWRYGYTF,TGTGCCAGCAGTTTGGTTGGGGGCGCGTTTTGGAGGTATGGCTACACCTTC
TRBD1,TRBV18,16,TRBJ2-1,NA,CASSRDRGALGNEQFF,TGTGCCAGCTCCCGAGACAGGGGAGCGTTGGGCAATGAGCAGTTCTTC
TRBD2,TRBV10-2,15,TRBJ2-5,few,CASSDLAEIQETQYF,TGCGCCAGCAGTGACCTAGCGGAGATTCAAGAGACCCAGTACTTC
NA,TRBV12-5,16,TRBJ2-2,NA,CASGSREPGNTGELFF,TGTGCTAGTGGTTCACGGGAACCAGGGAACACCGGGGAGCTGTTTTTT
NA,TRBV19,13,TRBJ1-2,NA,CASTLAGAHGYTF,TGTGCCAGTACACTGGCAGGCGCTCATGGCTACACCTTC
TRBD2,TRBV7-9,14,TRBJ2-5,NA,CASSLALGGETQYF,TGTGCCAGCAGCTTAGCGCTGGGGGGGGAGACCCAGTACTTC
NA,TRBV11-2,15,TRBJ2-5,NA,CASSFAPTGEETQYF,TGTGCCAGCAGCTTCGCCCCAACGGGAGAAGAGACCCAGTACTTC
NA,TRBV18,14,TRBJ2-1,NA,CASSPFTTYNEQFF,TGTGCCAGCTCACCCTTTACTACCTACAATGAGCAGTTCTTC
TRBD1,TRBV19,14,TRBJ1-5,NA,CASRGTGGNQPQHF,TGTGCCAGTAGGGGGACAGGGGGCAATCAGCCCCAGCATTTT
NA,TRBV28,13,TRBJ2-5,NA,CASSSDFQETQYF,TGTGCCAGCAGTTCGGACTTCCAAGAGACCCAGTACTTC
TRBD2,TRBV19,16,TRBJ2-2,NA,CASSIVSGRSSWELFF,TGTGCCAGTAGTATAGTTAGCGGGAGATCCTCTTGGGAGCTGTTTTTT
NA,TRBV2,15,TRBJ2-7,NA,CASTSSLPGGHEQYF,TGTGCCAGCACCAGTTCCCTACCCGGAGGCCACGAGCAGTACTTC
NA,TRBV7-2,14,TRBJ2-3,NA,CASSSPTGSDTQYF,TGTGCCAGCAGCTCACCTACCGGGTCAGATACGCAGTATTTT
NA,TRBV4-1,18,TRBJ1-3,few,CASSSGGSDFLSGNTIYF,TGCGCCAGCAGCTCCGGAGGCAGTGACTTTCTCTCTGGAAACACCATATATTTT
NA,TRBV9,13,TRBJ2-5,NA,CASSVEARETQYF,TGTGCCAGCAGCGTAGAGGCCAGGGAGACCCAGTACTTC
NA,TRBV11-2,13,TRBJ1-2,NA,CASSLSGFGGYTF,TGTGCCAGCAGCTTATCAGGGTTCGGGGGCTACACCTTC
TRBD2,TRBV4-1,17,TRBJ2-3,NA,CASSPMGLAGYEDTQYF,TGCGCCAGCAGCCCGATGGGACTAGCGGGATACGAAGATACGCAGTATTTT
TRBD1,TRBV6-5,15,TRBJ1-1,NA,CASSYILGGMDEAFF,TGTGCCAGCAGTTATATCCTAGGGGGCATGGATGAAGCTTTCTTT
TRBD2,TRBV7-2,14,TRBJ2-4,NA,CASSGTSVANIQYF,TGTGCCAGCAGCGGCACTAGCGTGGCAAACATTCAGTACTTC
NA,TRBV7-5,16,TRBJ1-2,NA,CARSSIWTGGNNGYTF,TGTGCCAGAAGCTCAATTTGGACGGGGGGGAACAATGGCTACACCTTC
NA,TRBV5-1,16,TRBJ1-1,NA,CASSLYLAGALGEAFF,TGCGCCAGCAGCTTATATCTAGCAGGGGCGCTTGGTGAAGCTTTCTTT
NA,TRBV29-1,12,TRBJ2-7,NA,CSIGTPRDEQYF,TGCAGCATTGGGACTCCCCGGGACGAGCAGTACTTC
TRBD2,TRBV9,16,TRBJ2-2,once,CASSVAQAGAGGELFF,TGTGCCAGCAGCGTAGCTCAGGCGGGAGCGGGCGGGGAGCTGTTTTTT
TRBD2,TRBV7-9,16,TRBJ2-7,NA,CASSPASASGKYEQYF,TGTGCCAGCAGCCCAGCCTCGGCTAGCGGGAAATACGAGCAGTACTTC
NA,TRBV5-4,16,TRBJ2-1,NA,CASSLGGARGYNEQFF,TGTGCCAGCAGCCTGGGGGGCGCCCGCGGATACAATGAGCAGTTCTTC
NA,TRBV2,13,TRBJ2-7,NA,CASSEWGRYEQYF,TGTGCCAGCAGTGAATGGGGGAGGTACGAGCAGTACTTC
NA,TRBV11-2,19,TRBJ1-2,NA,CASRSLRGDATAANYGYTF,TGTGCCAGCAGATCCCTTAGGGGTGATGCGACAGCAGCTAACTATGGCTACACCTTC
TRBD1,TRBV3-1/TRBV3-2,15,TRBJ1-4,few,CASSQNRDSIEKLFF,TGTGCCAGCAGCCAAAACCGGGACAGTATTGAAAAACTGTTTTTT
NA,TRBV4-2,15,TRBJ2-1,NA,CASSTTGTTYNEQFF,TGTGCCAGCAGCACGACCGGGACAACCTACAATGAGCAGTTCTTC
NA,TRBV15,14,TRBJ2-7,NA,CATSRDGNSYEQYF,TGTGCCACCAGCAGAGATGGCAACTCCTACGAGCAGTACTTC
TRBD1,TRBV6-6,18,TRBJ2-7,NA,CASSQLLMPGQGAYEQYF,TGTGCCAGCAGTCAGCTCCTTATGCCGGGACAGGGGGCCTACGAGCAGTACTTC
NA,TRBV2,14,TRBJ1-5,once,CASSEGEGLQPQHF,TGTGCCAGCAGTGAAGGGGAGGGGCTGCAGCCCCAGCATTTT
TRBD1,TRBV7-8,15,TRBJ1-5,NA,CASSRQTGGGQPQHF,TGTGCCAGCAGCCGCCAAACAGGGGGAGGTCAGCCCCAGCATTTT
NA,TRBV30,16,TRBJ1-4,NA,CAWGGRSLTTNEKLFF,TGTGCCTGGGGGGGGAGGAGTCTGACAACTAATGAAAAACTGTTTTTT
TRBD1,TRBV5-1,18,TRBJ1-2,few,CASSIPRDRGLSNYGYTF,TGCGCCAGCAGCATCCCCCGGGACAGGGGCCTATCTAACTATGGCTACACCTTC
NA,TRBV9,16,TRBJ2-1,NA,CASSVLIASSYNEQFF,TGTGCCAGCAGCGTGTTGATAGCTAGCTCTTACAATGAGCAGTTCTTC
NA,TRBV5-1,13,TRBJ1-2,NA,CASSLENRVGYTF,TGCGCCAGCAGCTTGGAAAACAGGGTTGGCTACACCTTC
TRBD2,TRBV5-1,16,TRBJ2-7,NA,CASGWTSGRDSYEQYF,TGCGCCAGCGGATGGACTAGCGGGAGGGACTCCTACGAGCAGTACTTC
TRBD1,TRBV4-2,17,TRBJ2-5,NA,CASSPRDRGGYQETQYF,TGTGCCAGCAGCCCCCGGGACAGGGGAGGGTACCAAGAGACCCAGTACTTC
TRBD2,TRBV4-3,13,TRBJ2-1,NA,CAKETPTSGQQFF,TGCGCCAAAGAAACACCTACTAGCGGGCAACAGTTCTTC
NA,TRBV3-1/TRBV3-2,16,TRBJ1-1,few,CASSQALPGEGTEAFF,TGTGCCAGCAGCCAAGCTTTACCGGGAGAGGGCACTGAAGCTTTCTTT
NA,TRBV7-7,14,TRBJ2-7,few,CASSPGHGTYEQYF,TGTGCTAGCAGCCCCGGGCACGGGACCTACGAGCAGTACTTC
NA,TRBV29-1,17,TRBJ1-2,NA,CSVEDRGAGVGGYGYTF,TGCAGCGTTGAAGATCGGGGGGCTGGGGTTGGAGGCTATGGCTACACCTTC
NA,TRBV2,15,TRBJ1-2,NA,CASTIQTGGNYGYTF,TGTGCCAGCACGATACAGACAGGCGGAAACTATGGCTACACCTTC
NA,TRBV9,13,TRBJ1-1,once,CASSVDYNTEAFF,TGTGCCAGCAGCGTAGATTATAACACTGAAGCTTTCTTT